This T cell receptor (beta chain) was identified during a study of OX40 agonist ivuxolimab in advanced cancers. Study summary: The patients received ivuxolimab by intravenous route every 2 weeks at 0.01 to 10 mg/kg. Broader study findings: CD8+ T cells (on average) carried more expanded clones than CD4+ T cells.

As for this clone: Its antigen is as yet unknown.

The assay was immunoSEQ multiplex PCR, and TCRdb's table has in-frame clones only and misses some. The sample shows 45,000 to 55,000 clones, roughly 94% of them seen only once. The CDR3 runs to 16 residues. Germline CDR1 is LNHDA and CDR2 is SQIVND (reference sequence). The V and J ends lost 4 bases and 5 bases, in that order; junction bases with no gene match: 12. Drawing of blood for sampling happened at baseline, at cycle 4 day 1, and at cycle 7 day 1. The origin of this receptor is an adult with an advanced solid tumor such as melanoma, head and neck, liver or kidney cancer. The sample in question was CD4+ or CD8+ T cells sorted from blood, obtained in a trial of the OX40 agonist ivuxolimab. V is TRBV19 and J is TRBJ2-7; TRBD1 matches 9 bases. The CDR3 DNA follows: TGTGCCAGTAGTACCTTCGGGACAGGGTTTATCCACGAGCAGTACTTC. Its translation: CASSTFGTGFIHEQYF.